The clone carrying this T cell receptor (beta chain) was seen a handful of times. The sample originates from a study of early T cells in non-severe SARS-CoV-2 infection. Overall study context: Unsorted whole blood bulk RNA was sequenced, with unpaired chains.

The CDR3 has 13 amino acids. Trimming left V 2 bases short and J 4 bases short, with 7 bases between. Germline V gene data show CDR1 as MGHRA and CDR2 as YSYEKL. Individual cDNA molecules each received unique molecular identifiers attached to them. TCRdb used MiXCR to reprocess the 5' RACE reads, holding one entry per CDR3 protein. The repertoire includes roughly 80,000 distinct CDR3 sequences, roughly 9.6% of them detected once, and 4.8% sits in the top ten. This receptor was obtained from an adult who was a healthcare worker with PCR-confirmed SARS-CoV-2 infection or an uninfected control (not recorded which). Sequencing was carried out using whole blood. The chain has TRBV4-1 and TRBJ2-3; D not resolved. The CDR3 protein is CASSQYSADTQYF. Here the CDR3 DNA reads TGCGCCAGCAGCCAATACTCCGCAGATACGCAGTATTTT.